This T cell receptor (beta chain) was documented in a study of blood T cells in healthy people across ages. Notes on the study in general: In older individuals, TCR beta diversity per million T cells was lower, falling roughly linearly with age.

About this clonotype: Its antigen remains unknown.

The ends were cut back, 7 bases at V and 0 bases at J, with 13 bases in the middle. CDR3 length: 15 amino acids. Primers used in a second PCR of roughly 6 to 11 cycles were a sample-barcoded 5' primer and a J-beta primer mix. Each of the cDNA molecules was tagged by a template-switch adaptor with 12 random nucleotides. TCRdb re-analysed the 5' RACE reads in MiXCR, keeping a single row per CDR3 protein. The table records approximately 780,000 distinct CDR3 sequences, roughly 24% of them present only once. These data also formed part of another study, on T cells of mothers and their children. That publication notes: Both sample barcodes and 2-4 random nucleotides came from the M1S primer of the second PCR.

The chain joins TRBV12-3 or TRBV12-4 to TRBJ1-3, with D perhaps matching TRBD1 (5 bases). The sequence derives from a boy younger than 18 in good health. Sequenced material: blood. Here the CDR3 DNA reads TGTGCCAGCACCCCGGCAGGGAACTCTGGAAACACCATATATTTT. Its translation: CASTPAGNSGNTIYF.